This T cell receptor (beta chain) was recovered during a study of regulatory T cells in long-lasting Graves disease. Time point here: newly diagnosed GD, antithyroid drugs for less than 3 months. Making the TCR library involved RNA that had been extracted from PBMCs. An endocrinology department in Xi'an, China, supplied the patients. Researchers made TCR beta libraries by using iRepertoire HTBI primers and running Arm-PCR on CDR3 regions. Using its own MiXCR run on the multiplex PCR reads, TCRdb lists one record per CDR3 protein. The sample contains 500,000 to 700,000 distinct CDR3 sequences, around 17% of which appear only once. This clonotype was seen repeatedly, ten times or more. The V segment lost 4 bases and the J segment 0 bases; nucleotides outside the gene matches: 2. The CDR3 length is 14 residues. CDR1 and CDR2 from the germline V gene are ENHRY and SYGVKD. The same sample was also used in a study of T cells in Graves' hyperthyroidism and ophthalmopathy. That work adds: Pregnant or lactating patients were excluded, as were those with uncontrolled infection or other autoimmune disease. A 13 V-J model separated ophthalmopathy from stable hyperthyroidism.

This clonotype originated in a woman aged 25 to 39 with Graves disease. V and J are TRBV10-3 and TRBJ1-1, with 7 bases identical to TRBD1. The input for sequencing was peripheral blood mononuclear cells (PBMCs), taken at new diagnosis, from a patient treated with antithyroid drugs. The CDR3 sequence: CAISVGGMNTEAFF. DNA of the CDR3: TGTGCCATCAGTGTAGGGGGCATGAACACTGAAGCTTTCTTT.